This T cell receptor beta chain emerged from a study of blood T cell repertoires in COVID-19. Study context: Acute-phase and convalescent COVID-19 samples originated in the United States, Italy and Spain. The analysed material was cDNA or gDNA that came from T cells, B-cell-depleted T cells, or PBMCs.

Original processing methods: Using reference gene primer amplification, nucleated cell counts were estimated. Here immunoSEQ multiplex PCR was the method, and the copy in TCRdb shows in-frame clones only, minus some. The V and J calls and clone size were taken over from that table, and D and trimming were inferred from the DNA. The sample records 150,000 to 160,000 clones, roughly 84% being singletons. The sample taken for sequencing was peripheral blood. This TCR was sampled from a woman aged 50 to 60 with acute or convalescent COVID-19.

CDR3 region: CASSLWPGAYYEQYF. The CDR3 DNA reads TGTGCCAGCAGTTTATGGCCGGGAGCATACTACGAGCAGTACTTC. The rearrangement joins TRBV27 to TRBJ2-7; perhaps TRBD2 as D (6 bases). CDR1 and CDR2 from the germline V gene are MNHEY and SMNVEV (reference sequence). This CDR3 region has 15 residues. The V end was cut by 1 base, the J end by 3 bases, with 13 bases between.